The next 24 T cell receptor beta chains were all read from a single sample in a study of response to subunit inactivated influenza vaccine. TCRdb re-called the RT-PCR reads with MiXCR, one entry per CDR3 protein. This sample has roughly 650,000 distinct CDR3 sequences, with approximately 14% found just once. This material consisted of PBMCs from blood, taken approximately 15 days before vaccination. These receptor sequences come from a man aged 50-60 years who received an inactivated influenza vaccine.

The CDR3: CASSLALAGRGETQYF. The CDR3 region has the DNA TGTGCCAGCAGCTTAGCTCTCGCCGGAAGGGGAGAGACCCAGTACTTC. V and J are TRBV7-8 and TRBJ2-5, with D possibly TRBD1 on 5 matching bases. Germline CDR1 and CDR2: SGHVS and FQNEAQ. Trimming shortened V by 0 bases and J by 4 bases, and 15 bases separated the two germline ends. This CDR3 region has 16 residues.

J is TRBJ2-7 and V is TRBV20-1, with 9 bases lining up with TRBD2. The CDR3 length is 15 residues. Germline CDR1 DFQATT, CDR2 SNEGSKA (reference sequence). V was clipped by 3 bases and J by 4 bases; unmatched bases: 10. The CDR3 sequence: CSARGWLAGFYEQYF. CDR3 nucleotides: TGCAGTGCTAGGGGGTGGCTAGCGGGATTTTACGAGCAGTACTTC.

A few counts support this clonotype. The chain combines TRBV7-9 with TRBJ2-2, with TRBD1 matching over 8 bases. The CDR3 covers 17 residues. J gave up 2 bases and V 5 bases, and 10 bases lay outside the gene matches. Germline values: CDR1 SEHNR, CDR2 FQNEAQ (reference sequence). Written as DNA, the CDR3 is TGTGCCAGCAGCAACCTCAGGGGGCCCTTAAACACCGGGGAGCTGTTTTTT. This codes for CASSNLRGPLNTGELFF.

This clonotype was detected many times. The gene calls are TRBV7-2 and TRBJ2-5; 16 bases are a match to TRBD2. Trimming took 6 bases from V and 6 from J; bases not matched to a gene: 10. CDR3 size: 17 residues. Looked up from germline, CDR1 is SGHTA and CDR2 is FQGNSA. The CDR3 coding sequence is TGTGCCAGCAGTGGAGGGACTAGCGGGAGGGCCTGGAAGACCCAGTACTTC. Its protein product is CASSGGTSGRAWKTQYF.

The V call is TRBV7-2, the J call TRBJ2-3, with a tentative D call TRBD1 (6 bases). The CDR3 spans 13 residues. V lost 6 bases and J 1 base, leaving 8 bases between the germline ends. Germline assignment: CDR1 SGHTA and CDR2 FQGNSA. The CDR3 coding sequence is TGTGCCAGCAGGAGGACAGGCACAGATACGCAGTATTTT. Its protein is CASRRTGTDTQYF.

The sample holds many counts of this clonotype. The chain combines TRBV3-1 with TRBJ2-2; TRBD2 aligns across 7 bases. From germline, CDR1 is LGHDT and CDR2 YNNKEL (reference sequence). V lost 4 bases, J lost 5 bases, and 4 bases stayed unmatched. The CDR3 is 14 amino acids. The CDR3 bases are TGTGCCAGCAGCCGGCCCGGGGGGACCGGGGAGCTGTTTTTT. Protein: CASSRPGGTGELFF.

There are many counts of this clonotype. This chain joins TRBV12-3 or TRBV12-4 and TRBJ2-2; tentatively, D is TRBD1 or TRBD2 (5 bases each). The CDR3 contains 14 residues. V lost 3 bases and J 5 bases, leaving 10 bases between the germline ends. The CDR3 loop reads CASSFRGGTGELFF. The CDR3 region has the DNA TGTGCCAGCAGTTTTCGGGGCGGAACCGGGGAGCTGTTTTTT.

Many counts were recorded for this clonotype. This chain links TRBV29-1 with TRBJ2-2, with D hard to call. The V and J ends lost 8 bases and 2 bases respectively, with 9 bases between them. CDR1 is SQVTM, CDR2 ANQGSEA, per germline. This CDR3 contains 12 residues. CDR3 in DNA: TGCAGCTCAAGGACCAACACCGGGGAGCTGTTTTTT. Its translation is CSSRTNTGELFF.

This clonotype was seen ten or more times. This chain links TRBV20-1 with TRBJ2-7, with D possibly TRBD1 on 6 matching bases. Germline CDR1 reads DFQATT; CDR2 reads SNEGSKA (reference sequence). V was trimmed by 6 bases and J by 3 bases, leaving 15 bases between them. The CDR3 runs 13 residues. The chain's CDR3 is CSAAGTQDYEQYF. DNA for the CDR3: TGCAGTGCCGCCGGGACACAAGACTACGAGCAGTACTTC.

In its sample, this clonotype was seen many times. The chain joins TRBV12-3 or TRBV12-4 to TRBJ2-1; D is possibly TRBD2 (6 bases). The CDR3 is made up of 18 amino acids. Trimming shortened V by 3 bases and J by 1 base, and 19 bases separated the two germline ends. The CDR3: CASSFDDLGGRSYNEQFF. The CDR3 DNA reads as TGTGCCAGCAGTTTCGACGATTTGGGGGGTAGATCCTACAATGAGCAGTTCTTC.

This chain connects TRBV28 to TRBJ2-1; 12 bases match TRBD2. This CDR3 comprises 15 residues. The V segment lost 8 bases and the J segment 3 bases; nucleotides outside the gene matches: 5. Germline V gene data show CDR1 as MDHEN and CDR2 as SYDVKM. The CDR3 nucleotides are TGTGCCAGCGTTCCTAGCGGGGGGGGCTACAATGAGCAGTTCTTC. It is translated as CASVPSGGGYNEQFF.

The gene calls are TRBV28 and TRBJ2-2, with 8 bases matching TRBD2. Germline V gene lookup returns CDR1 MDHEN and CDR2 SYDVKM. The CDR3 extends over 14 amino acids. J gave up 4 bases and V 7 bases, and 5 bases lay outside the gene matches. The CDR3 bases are TGTGCCAGCATGGATAGCGGGGTCACCGGGGAGCTGTTTTTT. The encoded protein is CASMDSGVTGELFF.

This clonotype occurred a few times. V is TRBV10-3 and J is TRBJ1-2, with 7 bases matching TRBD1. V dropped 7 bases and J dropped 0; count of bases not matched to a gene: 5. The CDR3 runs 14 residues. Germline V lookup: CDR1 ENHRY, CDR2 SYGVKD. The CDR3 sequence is CAITDRATNYGYTF. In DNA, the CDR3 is TGTGCCATCACCGACAGGGCGACTAACTATGGCTACACCTTC.

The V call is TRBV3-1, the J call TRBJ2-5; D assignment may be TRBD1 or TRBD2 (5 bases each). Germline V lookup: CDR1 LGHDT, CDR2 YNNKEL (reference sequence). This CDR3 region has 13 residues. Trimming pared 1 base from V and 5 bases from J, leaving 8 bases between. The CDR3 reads CASSQGGVETQYF. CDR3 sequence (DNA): TGTGCCAGCAGCCAAGGAGGGGTTGAGACCCAGTACTTC.

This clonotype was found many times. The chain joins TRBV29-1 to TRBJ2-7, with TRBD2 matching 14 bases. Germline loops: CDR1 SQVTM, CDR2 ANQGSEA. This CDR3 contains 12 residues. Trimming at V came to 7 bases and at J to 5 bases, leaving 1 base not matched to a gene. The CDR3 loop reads CSATSGRDEQYF. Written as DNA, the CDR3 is TGCAGCGCGACTAGCGGGAGGGACGAGCAGTACTTC.

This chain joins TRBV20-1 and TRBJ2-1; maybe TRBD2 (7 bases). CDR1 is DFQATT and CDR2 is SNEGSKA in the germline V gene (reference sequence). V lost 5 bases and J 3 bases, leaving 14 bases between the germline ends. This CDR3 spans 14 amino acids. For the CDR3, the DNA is TGCAGTGCTGTCGCGGGGGCCTTCTACAATGAGCAGTTCTTC. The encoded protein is CSAVAGAFYNEQFF.

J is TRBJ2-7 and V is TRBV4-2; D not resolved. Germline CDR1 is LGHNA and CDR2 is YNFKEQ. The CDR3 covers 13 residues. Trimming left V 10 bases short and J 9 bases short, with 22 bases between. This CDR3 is CAMGPGPLFSQYF. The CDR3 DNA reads TGTGCCATGGGCCCCGGGCCCCTCTTCTCGCAGTACTTC.

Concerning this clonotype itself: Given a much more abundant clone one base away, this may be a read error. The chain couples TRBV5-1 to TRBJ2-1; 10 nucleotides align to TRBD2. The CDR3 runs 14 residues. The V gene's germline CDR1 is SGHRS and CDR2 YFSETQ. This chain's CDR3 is CVSTTSGTYNEQFF. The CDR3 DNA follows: TGCGTCAGCACAACTAGCGGGACCTACAATGAGCAGTTCTTC.

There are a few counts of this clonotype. DNA for the CDR3: TGTGCCAGCAGCTTAGTCCCAGCGGGGGGGCGGGAGACCCAGTACTTC. It is translated as CASSLVPAGGRETQYF. This chain joins TRBV7-2 and TRBJ2-5, with TRBD2 matching over 10 bases. The CDR3 contains 16 residues. The germline gives CDR1 SGHTA, CDR2 FQGNSA. Trimming took 1 base from V and 5 from J; bases not matched to a gene: 7.

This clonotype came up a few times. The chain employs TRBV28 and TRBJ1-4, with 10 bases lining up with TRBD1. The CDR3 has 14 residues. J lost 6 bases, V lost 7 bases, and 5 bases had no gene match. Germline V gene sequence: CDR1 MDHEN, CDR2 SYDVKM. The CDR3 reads CASNSGQGYEKLFF. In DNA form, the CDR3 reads TGTGCCAGCAATTCGGGACAGGGGTATGAAAAACTGTTTTTT.

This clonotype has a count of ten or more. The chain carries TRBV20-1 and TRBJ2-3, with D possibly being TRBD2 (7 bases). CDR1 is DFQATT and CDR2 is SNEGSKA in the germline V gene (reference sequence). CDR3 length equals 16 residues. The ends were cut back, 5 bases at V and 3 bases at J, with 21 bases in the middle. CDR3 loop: CSAFARGGPNTDTQYF. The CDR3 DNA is TGCAGTGCTTTCGCGCGCGGGGGCCCCAATACAGATACGCAGTATTTT.

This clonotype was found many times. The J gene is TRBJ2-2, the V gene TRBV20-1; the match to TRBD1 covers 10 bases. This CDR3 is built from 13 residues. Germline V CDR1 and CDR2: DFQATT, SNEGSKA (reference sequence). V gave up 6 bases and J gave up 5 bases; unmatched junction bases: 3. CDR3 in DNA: TGCAGTGCCCCGGGACAGGGGACCGGGGAGCTGTTTTTT. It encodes CSAPGQGTGELFF.

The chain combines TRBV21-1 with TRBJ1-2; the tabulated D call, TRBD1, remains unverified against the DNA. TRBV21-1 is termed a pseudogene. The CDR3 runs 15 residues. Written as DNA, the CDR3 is TGTGCCAGCAGCAAAAGTGAAGGGGCTATTAATGGCTACACCTTC. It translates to CASSKSEGAINGYTF.

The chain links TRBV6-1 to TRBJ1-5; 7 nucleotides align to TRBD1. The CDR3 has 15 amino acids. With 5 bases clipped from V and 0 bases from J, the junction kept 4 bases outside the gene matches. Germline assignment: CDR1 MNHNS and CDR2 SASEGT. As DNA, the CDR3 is TGTGCCAGCAGTAAAGACAGGGCTAGCAATCAGCCCCAGCATTTT. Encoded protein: CASSKDRASNQPQHF.